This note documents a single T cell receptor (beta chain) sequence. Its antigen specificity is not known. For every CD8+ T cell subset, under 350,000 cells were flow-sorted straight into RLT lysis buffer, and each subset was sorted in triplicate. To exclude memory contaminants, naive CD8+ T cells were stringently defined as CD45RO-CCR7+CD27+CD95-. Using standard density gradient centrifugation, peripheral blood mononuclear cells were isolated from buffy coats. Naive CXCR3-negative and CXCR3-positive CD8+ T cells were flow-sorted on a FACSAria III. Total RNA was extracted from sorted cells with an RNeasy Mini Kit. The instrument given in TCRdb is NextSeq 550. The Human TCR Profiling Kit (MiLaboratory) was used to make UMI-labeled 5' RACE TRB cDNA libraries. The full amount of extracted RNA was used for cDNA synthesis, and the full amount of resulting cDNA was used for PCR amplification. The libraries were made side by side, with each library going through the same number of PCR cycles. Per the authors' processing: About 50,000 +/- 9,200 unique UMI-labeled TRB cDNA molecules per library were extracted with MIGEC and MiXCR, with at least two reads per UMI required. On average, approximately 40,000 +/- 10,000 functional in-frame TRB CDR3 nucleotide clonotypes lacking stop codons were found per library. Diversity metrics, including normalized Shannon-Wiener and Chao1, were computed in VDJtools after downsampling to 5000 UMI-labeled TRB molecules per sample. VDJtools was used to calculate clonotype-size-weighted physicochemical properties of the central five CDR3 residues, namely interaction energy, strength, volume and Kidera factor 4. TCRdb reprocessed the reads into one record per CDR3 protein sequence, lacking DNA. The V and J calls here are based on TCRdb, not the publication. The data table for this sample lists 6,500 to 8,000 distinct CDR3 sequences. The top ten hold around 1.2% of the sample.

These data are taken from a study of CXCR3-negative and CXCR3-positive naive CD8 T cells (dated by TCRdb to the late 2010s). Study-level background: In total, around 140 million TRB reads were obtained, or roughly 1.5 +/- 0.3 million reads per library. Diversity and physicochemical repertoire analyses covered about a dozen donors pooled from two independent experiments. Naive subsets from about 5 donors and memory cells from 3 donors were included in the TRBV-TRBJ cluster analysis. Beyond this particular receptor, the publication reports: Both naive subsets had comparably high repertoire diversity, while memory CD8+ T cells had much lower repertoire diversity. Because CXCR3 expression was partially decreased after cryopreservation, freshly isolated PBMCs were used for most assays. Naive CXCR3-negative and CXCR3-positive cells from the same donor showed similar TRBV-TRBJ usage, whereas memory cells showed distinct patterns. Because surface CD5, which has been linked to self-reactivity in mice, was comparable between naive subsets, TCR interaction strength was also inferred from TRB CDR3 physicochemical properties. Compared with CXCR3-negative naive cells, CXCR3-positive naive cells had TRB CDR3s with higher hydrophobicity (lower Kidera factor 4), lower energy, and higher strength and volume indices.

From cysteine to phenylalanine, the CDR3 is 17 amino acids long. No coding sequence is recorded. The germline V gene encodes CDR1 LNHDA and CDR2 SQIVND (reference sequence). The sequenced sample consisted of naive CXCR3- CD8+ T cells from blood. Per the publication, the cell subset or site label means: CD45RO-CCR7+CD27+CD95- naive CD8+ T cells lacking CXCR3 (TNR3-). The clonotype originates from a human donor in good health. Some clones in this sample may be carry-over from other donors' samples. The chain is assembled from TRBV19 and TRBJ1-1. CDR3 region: CASSTSFGLGRNTEAFF. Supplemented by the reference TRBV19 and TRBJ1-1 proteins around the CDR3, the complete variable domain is DGGITQSPKYLFRKEGQNVTLSCEQNLNHDAMYWYRQDPGQGLRLIYYSQIVNDFQKGDIAEGYSVSREKKESFPLTVTSAQKNPTAFYLCASSTSFGLGRNTEAFFGQGTRLTVV.